The clone carrying this T cell receptor beta chain was picked up one time. Repertoires were generated with immunoSEQ multiplex PCR, while TCRdb's copy carries only in-frame clones and drops some. Altogether 55,000 to 85,000 clones are present, approximately 81% being singletons, with the ten largest covering roughly 0.74%. This record belongs to a study of OX40 agonist ivuxolimab in advanced cancers. Germline V gene sequence: CDR1 DFQATT, CDR2 SNEGSKA (reference sequence). V was trimmed by 8 bases and J by 4 bases, leaving 11 bases between them. This CDR3 contains 11 residues. The rearrangement joins TRBV20-1 to TRBJ1-2, with D possibly TRBD1 on 5 matching bases. This clonotype was obtained from an adult with an advanced solid tumor such as melanoma, head and neck, liver or kidney cancer. The sequenced sample was CD4+ or CD8+ T cells sorted from blood, obtained in a trial of the OX40 agonist ivuxolimab. The CDR3 spells CSYRSPYGYTF. As DNA, the CDR3 is TGCAGTTACAGGAGTCCCTATGGCTACACCTTC.